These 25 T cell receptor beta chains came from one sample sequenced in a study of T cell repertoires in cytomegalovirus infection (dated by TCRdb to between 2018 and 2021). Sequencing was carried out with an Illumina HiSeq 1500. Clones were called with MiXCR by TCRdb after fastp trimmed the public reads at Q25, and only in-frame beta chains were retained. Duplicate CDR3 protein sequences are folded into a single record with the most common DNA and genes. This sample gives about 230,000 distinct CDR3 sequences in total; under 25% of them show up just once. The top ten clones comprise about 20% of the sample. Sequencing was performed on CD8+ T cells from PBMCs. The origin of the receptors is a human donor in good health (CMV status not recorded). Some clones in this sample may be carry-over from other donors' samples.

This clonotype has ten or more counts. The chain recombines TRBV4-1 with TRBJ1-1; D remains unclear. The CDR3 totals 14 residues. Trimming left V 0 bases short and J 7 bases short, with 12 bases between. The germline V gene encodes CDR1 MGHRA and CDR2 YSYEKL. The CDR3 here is CASSQEVLYREAFF. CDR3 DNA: TGCGCCAGCAGCCAAGAGGTATTGTACCGTGAAGCTTTCTTT.

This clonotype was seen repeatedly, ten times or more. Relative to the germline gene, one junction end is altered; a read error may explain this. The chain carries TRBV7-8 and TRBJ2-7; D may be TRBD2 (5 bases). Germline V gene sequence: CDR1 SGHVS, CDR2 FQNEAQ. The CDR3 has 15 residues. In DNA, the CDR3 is TGTGCCAGCATCTTAGAGGGCGGTAGCTCCTACGAGCAGTACTTC. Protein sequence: CASILEGGSSYEQYF. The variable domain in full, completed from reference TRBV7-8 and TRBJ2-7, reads GAGVSQSPRYKVAKRGQDVALRCDPISGHVSLFWYQQALGQGPEFLTYFQNEAQLDKSGLPSDRFFAERPEGSVSTLKIQRTQQEDSAVYLCASILEGGSSYEQYFGPGTRLTVT.

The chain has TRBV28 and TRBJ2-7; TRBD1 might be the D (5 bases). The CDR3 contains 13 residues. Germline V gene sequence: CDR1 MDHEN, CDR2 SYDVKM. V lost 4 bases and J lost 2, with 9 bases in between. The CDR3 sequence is CASSSPDTYEQYF. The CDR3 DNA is TGTGCCAGCAGTTCTCCGGACACCTACGAGCAGTACTTC.

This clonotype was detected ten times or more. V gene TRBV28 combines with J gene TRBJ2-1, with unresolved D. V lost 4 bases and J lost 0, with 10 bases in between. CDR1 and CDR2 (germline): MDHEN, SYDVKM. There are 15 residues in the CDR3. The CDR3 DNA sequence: TGTGCCAGCAGTTCAATGGCAGTCTCCTACAATGAGCAGTTCTTC. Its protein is CASSSMAVSYNEQFF.

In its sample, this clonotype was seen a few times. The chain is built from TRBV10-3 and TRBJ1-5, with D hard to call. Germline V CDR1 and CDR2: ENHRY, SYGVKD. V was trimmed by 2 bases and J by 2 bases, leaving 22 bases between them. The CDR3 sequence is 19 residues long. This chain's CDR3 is CAISELGLGTALGNQPQHF. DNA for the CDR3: TGTGCCATCAGTGAGCTTGGACTTGGTACAGCCCTGGGCAATCAGCCCCAGCATTTT.

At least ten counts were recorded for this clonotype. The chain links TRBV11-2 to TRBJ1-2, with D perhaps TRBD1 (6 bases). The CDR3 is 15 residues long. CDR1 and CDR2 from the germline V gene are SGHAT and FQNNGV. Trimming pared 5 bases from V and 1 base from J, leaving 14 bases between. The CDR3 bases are TGTGCCAGCAGCCCTGGGACAACTCTTAACTATGGCTACACCTTC. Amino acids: CASSPGTTLNYGYTF.

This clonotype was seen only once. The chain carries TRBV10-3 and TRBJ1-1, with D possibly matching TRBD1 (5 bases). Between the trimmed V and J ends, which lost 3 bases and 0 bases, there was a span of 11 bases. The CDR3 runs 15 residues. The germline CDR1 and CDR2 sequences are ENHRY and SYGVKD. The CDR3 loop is CAISDGRVVNTEAFF. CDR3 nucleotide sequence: TGTGCCATCAGTGACGGCAGGGTGGTGAACACTGAAGCTTTCTTT.

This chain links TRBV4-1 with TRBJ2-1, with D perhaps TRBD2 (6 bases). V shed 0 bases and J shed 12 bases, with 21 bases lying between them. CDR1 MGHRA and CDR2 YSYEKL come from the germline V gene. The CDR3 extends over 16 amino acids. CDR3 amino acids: CASSQDLTSRGWGQFF. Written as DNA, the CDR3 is TGCGCCAGCAGCCAAGATTTAACTAGCCGGGGGTGGGGGCAGTTCTTC.

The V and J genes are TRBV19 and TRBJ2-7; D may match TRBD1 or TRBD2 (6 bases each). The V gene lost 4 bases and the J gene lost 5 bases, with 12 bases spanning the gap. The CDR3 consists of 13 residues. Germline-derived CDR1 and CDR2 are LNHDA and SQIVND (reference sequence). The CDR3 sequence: CASSTWGADEQYF. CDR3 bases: TGTGCCAGTAGTACGTGGGGGGCGGACGAGCAGTACTTC.

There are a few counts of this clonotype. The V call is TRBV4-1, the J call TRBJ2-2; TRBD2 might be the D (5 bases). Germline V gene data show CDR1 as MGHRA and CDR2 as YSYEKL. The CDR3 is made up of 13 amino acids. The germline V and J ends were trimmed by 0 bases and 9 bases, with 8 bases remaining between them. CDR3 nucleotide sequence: TGCGCCAGCAGCCAAGATCCGGGGTGGGAGCTGTTTTTT. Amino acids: CASSQDPGWELFF.

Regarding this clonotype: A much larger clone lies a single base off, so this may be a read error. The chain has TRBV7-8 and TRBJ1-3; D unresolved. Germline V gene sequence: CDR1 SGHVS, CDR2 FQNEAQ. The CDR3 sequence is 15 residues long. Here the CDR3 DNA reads TGTGCCAGCTGCTTACCGGACGCGGGTGGAAACACCATATATTTT. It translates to CASCLPDAGGNTIYF.

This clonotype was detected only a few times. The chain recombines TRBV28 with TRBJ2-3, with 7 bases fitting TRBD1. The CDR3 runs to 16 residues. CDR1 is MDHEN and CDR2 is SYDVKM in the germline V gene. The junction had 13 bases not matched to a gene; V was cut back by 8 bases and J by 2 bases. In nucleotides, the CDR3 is TGTGCCAGCGCGTTAGACCGGGACAGATCCACAGATACGCAGTATTTT. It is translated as CASALDRDRSTDTQYF.

The CDR3 DNA reads TGTGCCAGCAGTTACTCGATACCGGCGGACAGCCCCTACGAGCAGTACTTC. It encodes CASSYSIPADSPYEQYF. The V call is TRBV6-5, the J call TRBJ2-7; perhaps TRBD1 as D (6 bases). From germline, CDR1 is MNHEY and CDR2 SVGAGI. CDR3 length: 17 residues. The V end lost 0 bases, the J end lost 2 bases, and 17 bases lay between the germline ends.

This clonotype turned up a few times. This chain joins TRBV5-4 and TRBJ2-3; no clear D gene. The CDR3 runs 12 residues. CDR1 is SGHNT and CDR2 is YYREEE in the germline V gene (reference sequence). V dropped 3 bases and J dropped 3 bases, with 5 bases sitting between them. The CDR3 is CASSSFTDTQYF. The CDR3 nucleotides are TGTGCCAGCAGCTCGTTTACAGATACGCAGTATTTT.

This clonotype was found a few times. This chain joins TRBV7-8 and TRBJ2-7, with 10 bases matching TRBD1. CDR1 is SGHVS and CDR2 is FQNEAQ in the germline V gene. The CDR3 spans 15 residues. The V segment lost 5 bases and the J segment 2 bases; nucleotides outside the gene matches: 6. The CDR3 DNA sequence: TGTGCCAGCAGCCCCACCGGGACAGGGGCCTACGAGCAGTACTTC. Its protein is CASSPTGTGAYEQYF.

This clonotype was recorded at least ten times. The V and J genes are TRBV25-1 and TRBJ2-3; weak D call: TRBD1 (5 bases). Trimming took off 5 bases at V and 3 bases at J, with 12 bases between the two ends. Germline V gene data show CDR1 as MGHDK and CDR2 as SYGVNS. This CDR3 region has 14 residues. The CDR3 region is CASSQGVWTDTQYF. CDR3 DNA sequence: TGTGCCAGCAGTCAAGGGGTCTGGACAGATACGCAGTATTTT.

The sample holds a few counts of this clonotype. CDR3: CASRPSVTGELFF. In DNA, the CDR3 is TGTGCCAGCAGGCCCAGCGTCACCGGGGAGCTGTTTTTT. The chain employs TRBV12-3 or TRBV12-4 and TRBJ2-2, with no clear D. Trimming took off 6 bases at V and 4 bases at J, with 9 bases between the two ends. The CDR3 consists of 13 residues.

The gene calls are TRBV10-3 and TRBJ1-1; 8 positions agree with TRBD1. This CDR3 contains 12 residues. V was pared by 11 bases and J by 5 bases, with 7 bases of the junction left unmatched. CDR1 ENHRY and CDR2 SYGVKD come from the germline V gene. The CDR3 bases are TGTGCCTTCGGCGACAGGGGAACTGAAGCTTTCTTT. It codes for CAFGDRGTEAFF.

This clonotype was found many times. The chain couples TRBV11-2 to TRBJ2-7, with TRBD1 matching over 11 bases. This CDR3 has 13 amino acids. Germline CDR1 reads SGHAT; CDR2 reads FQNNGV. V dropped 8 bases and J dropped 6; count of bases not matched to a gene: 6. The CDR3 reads CASRGQGVGEQYF. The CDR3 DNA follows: TGTGCCAGCCGGGGACAGGGGGTGGGCGAGCAGTACTTC.

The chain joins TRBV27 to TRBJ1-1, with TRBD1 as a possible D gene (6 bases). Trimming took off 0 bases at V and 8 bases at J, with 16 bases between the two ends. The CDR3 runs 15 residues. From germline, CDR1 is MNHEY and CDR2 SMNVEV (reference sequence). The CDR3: CASSLSLGAITEAFF. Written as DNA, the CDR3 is TGTGCCAGCAGTTTATCTCTGGGGGCGATTACCGAAGCTTTCTTT.

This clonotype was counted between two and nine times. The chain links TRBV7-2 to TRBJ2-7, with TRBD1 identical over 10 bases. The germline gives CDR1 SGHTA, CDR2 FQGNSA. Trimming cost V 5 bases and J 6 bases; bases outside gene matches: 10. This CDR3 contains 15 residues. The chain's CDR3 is CASSRPGQGTTEQYF. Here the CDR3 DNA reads TGTGCCAGCAGCCGACCGGGACAGGGGACCACCGAGCAGTACTTC.

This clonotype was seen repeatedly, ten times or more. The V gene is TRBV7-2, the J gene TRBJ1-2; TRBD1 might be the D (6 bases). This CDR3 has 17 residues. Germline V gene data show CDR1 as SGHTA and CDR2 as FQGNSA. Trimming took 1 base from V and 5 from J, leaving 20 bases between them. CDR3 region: CASSLVGGQAPLYGYTF. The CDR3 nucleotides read TGTGCCAGCAGCTTAGTGGGGGGGCAGGCCCCTTTGTATGGCTACACCTTC. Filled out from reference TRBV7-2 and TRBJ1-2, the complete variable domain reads GAGVSQSPSNKVTEKGKDVELRCDPISGHTALYWYRQSLGQGLEFLIYFQGNSAPDKSGLPSDRFSAERTGGSVSTLTIQRTQQEDSAVYLCASSLVGGQAPLYGYTFGSGTRLTVV.

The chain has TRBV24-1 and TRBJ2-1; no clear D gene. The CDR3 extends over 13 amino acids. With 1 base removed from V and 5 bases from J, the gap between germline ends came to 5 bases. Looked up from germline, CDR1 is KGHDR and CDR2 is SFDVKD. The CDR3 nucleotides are TGTGCCACCAGTGATTTTTTGGACAATGAGCAGTTCTTC. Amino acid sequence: CATSDFLDNEQFF.

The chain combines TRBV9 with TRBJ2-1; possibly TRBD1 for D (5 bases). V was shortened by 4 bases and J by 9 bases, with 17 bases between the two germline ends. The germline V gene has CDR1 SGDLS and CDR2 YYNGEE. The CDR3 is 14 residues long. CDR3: CASSPWGLFGEQFF. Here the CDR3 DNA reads TGTGCCAGCAGCCCGTGGGGCCTATTTGGTGAGCAGTTCTTC.

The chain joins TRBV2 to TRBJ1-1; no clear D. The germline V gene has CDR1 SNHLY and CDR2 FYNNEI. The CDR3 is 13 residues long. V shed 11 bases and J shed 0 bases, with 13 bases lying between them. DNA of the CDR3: TGTGCCGGACGGGAGGGTATGAACACTGAAGCTTTCTTT. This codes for CAGREGMNTEAFF.